This T cell receptor (beta chain) was obtained from a study of Ad26.COV2.S vaccination and SARS-CoV-2 variants. Treatment defined: roughly 20 received Ad26.COV2.S at low or high dose, single or two shots; 5 received placebo; per-sample allocation not given. Sample collection was performed on day 63 after the first vaccine or placebo injection. V lost 2 bases, J lost 5 bases, and 12 bases lay in between. The CDR3 contains 14 residues. CDR1 MNHEY and CDR2 SVGAGI come from the germline V gene. Measured with immunoSEQ multiplex PCR; TCRdb has only the in-frame clones, and not every one. The table lists 410,000 or so clones, roughly 90% of them singletons.

The source material was peripheral blood, sampled in a trial of Ad26.COV2.S vaccine versus placebo. The origin of this receptor is a person aged 18 to 59 who received the Ad26.COV2.S COVID-19 vaccine or a placebo. This sequence joins TRBV6-5 and TRBJ2-5; D is unresolved. The DNA for the CDR3 is TGTGCCAGCAGTTACGGAGCCACCCGGGAGACCCAGTACTTC. Translation gives CASSYGATRETQYF.